Below, one TCR beta chain is given with its context. TCRdb keeps only in-frame clones here, not all; method: immunoSEQ multiplex PCR. The sample has about 200,000 clones, roughly 90% seen once. The CDR3 totals 15 residues. Germline V gives CDR1 LGHNA, CDR2 YSLEER. V was shortened by 0 bases and J by 1 base, with 7 bases between the two germline ends. This record belongs to a study of blood T cell repertoires in COVID-19. In the study overall: Spain, Italy and the United States supplied samples that represented acute and convalescent COVID-19.

The receptor's source is a man between 18 and 29 years old with active or convalescent COVID-19. The sample consisted of peripheral blood. This chain uses TRBV4-3 with TRBJ1-3; D gene unclear. CDR3 sequence (DNA): TGCGCCAGCAGCCAAGATGCGGTTTCTGGAAACACCATATATTTT. Translation gives CASSQDAVSGNTIYF.